This TCR beta chain was sequenced in a study of blood T cell repertoires in COVID-19 (TCRdb year 2020). For the study in its entirety: Samples covering the acute and convalescent phases of COVID-19 were provided by collaborators in the United States, Italy and Spain. Nearly every sample came with metadata listing a de-identified subject ID, COVID-19 status, age in years and sex. The material from the prospective study consisted of cDNA or gDNA derived from T cells, B-cell-depleted T cells, or PBMCs. Samples were obtained from the ongoing ImmuneRACE study (first 160 participants) and from over 1,000 subjects provided by 6 global collaborators. Deeply sampled blood TCRbeta repertoires from subjects exposed to, actively infected with, or recovered from COVID-19 were included in the dataset. The repertoires were released in a freely available public database meant as a resource for research on the immune response to SARS-CoV-2. HLA class I and class II types, where available, came from metadata supplied by the sample provider rather than from assay-based typing.

The immunoSEQ Assay, a bias-controlled multiplex PCR, was used to amplify TCRbeta CDR3 regions from genomic DNA. The source study handled its data this way. The number of nucleated cells in each sample was estimated by amplification of reference gene primers within the assay. To quantify the absolute abundance of each unique TCRbeta CDR3 rearrangement, sequence reads were collapsed and filtered. For each sample, productive Simpson clonality was calculated as the square root of Simpson's diversity index over productive rearrangements. TCRdb's version of the immuneACCESS table is confined to in-frame rearrangements and falls short of the full clone set. An unresolved V gene accounts for under half of the shortfall where checked; the remainder is of unknown origin. Clonal size and the V and J genes are those of that table, whereas D and trimming came from the DNA. In this sample the table shows about 210,000 clones, about four fifths of which occur a single time. 2.9% of the sample goes to the ten largest clones.

Collaborating institutions collected whole blood in K2EDTA tubes following their own protocols. For TCRbeta analysis, collaborators shipped samples in one of three forms: frozen whole blood, isolated PBMCs, or DNA extracted from either of those sample types. The study at large found these results: The amount of clinical and demographic metadata varied by source and participant and was provided uncurated.

With regard to this clone: This receptor's antigen is unknown. No quality values exist for individual bases; no much larger clone is one base distant.

This clonotype was obtained from a man between 50 and 59 years old with active or convalescent COVID-19. The material sequenced was peripheral blood.

The DNA sequence reads TGTGCCAGCAGTTTTGGTGACAGGACTGAAGCTTTCTTT. This translates into CASSFGDRTEAFF. The receptor chain draws on TRBV27 and TRBJ1-1; TRBD1 could be the D gene, as 6 bases match. Taken from the germline V gene (reference sequence), the CDR1 and CDR2 loops are MNHEY and SMNVEV. Including the terminal cysteine and phenylalanine, the CDR3 comprises 13 residues. Only CDR3 DNA remains: 39 bases, in frame from the first base. The junction carries 10 bases between V and J, which are trimmed by 3 bases and 5 bases respectively.